The present entry profiles one T cell receptor (beta chain) with its context. The CDR3 consists of 13 residues. CDR1 SGDLS and CDR2 YYNGEE come from the germline V gene. Trimming cost V 4 bases and J 7 bases; bases outside gene matches: 5. Genomic DNA belonging to each subset was distributed in equal measure over several immunoSEQ plates. The authors loaded 200 ng DNA, about 30,000 T cell genomes, into sorted-subset replicate PCRs. Clones were sequenced by immunoSEQ multiplex PCR, and TCRdb holds only the in-frame ones, with some missing. Found here are about a million clones, roughly 80% of them singletons; the top ten hold almost 0.9%. This entry belongs to a study of shared clonotypes between healthy human individuals. Study-wide background: The plates for each donor numbered three CD4 naive, three CD4 memory, two CD8 naive and one CD8 memory.

The source is a man aged 18 to 29 in good health. Some clones in this sample may be carry-over from other donors' samples. Sequencing input: memory CD4+ T cells from PBMCs. As for subset: CD45RA-negative fraction. The J gene is TRBJ1-5, the V gene TRBV9; 7 bases agree with TRBD1. The CDR3 loop is CASSPRDRQPQHF. DNA of the CDR3: TGTGCCAGCAGCCCGCGGGACAGACAGCCCCAGCATTTT.